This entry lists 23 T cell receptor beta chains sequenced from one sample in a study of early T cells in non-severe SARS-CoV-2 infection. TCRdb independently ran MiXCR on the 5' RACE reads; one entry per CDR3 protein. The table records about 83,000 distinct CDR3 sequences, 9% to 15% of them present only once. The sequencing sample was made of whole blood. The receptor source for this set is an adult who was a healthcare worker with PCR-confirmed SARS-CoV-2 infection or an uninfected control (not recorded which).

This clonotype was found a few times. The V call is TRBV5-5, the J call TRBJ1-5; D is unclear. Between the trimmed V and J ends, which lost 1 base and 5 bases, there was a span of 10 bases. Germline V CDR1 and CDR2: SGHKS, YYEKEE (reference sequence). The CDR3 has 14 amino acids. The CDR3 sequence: CASSLLVEDQPQHF. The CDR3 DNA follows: TGTGCCAGCAGCTTGTTAGTCGAGGATCAGCCCCAGCATTTT.

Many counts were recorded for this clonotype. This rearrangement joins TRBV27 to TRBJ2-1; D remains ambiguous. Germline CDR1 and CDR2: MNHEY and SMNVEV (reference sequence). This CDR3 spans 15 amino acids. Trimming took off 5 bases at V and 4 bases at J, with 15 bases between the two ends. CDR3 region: CASSLDSPHYNEQFF. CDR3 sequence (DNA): TGTGCCAGCAGTCTCGACTCCCCTCATTACAATGAGCAGTTCTTC.

This CDR3 reads CASSYQGLAGGKTQYF. The CDR3 DNA reads TGTGCCAGCAGTTACCAGGGACTAGCGGGAGGGAAGACCCAGTACTTC. V gene TRBV6-2 or TRBV6-3 combines with J gene TRBJ2-5, with 16 nucleotides matching TRBD2. Germline V gene lookup returns CDR1 MNHEY and CDR2 SVGEGT. There are 16 residues in the CDR3. V lost 2 bases to trimming and J lost 6 bases; unmatched junction nucleotides: 3.

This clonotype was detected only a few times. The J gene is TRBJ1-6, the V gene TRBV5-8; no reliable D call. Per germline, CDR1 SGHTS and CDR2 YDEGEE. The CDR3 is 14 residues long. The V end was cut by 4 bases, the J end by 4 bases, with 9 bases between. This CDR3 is CASSRREYNSPLHF. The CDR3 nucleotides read TGTGCCAGCAGCCGCCGGGAGTATAATTCACCCCTCCACTTT.

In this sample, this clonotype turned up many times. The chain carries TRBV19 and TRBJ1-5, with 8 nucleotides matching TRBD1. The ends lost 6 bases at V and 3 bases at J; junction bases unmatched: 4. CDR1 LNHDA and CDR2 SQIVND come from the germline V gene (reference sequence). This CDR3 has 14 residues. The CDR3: CASSPTGDNQPQHF. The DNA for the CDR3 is TGTGCCAGTAGCCCGACAGGGGACAATCAGCCCCAGCATTTT. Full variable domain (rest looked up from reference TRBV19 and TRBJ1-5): DGGITQSPKYLFRKEGQNVTLSCEQNLNHDAMYWYRQDPGQGLRLIYYSQIVNDFQKGDIAEGYSVSREKKESFPLTVTSAQKNPTAFYLCASSPTGDNQPQHFGDGTRLSIL.

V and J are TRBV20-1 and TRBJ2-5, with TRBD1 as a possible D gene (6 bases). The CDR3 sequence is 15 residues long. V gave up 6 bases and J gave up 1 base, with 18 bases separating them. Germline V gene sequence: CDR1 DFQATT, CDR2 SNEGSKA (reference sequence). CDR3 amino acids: CSATPAGAFQETQYF. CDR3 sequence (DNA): TGCAGTGCCACCCCGGCAGGGGCATTCCAAGAGACCCAGTACTTC.

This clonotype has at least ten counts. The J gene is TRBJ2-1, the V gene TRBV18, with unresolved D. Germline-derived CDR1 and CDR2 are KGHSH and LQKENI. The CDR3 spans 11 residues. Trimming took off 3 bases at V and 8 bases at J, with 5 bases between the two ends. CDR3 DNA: TGTGCCAGCTCACCTTGGGATGAGCAGTTCTTC. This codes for CASSPWDEQFF.

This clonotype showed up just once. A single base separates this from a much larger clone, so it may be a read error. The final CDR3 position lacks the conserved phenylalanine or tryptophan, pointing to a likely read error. Here the CDR3 DNA reads TGTGCCAGCAGCTTAGAGGGTGAGCAGTTCCTC. Its translation: CASSLEGEQFL. V is TRBV11-2 and J is TRBJ2-1, with unresolved D. V lost 0 bases and J lost 9, with 3 bases in between. CDR3 length: 11 amino acids. Looked up from germline, CDR1 is SGHAT and CDR2 is FQNNGV.

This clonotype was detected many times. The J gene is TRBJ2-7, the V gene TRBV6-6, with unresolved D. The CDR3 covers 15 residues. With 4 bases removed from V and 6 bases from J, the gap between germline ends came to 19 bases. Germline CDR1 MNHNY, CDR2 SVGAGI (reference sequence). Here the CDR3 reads CASSSQQPRLSEQYF. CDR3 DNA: TGTGCCAGCAGTTCGCAACAACCCCGGCTCTCCGAGCAGTACTTC.

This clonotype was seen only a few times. The CDR3 nucleotides are TGTGCCAGCAGCTTAGTGGGACAGGGCAGTGGCTACACCTTC. Amino acid sequence: CASSLVGQGSGYTF. The genes are TRBV7-9 and TRBJ1-2; 9 bases fit TRBD1. Unmatched junction bases numbered 4, after V lost 1 base and J lost 7 bases. The CDR3 consists of 14 residues. Germline V gene data show CDR1 as SEHNR and CDR2 as FQNEAQ (reference sequence).

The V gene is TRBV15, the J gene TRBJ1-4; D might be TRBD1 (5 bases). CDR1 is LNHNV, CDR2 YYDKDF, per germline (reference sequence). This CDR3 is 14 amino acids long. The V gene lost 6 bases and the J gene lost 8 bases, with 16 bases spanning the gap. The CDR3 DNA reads TGTGCCACCAGACTACAGGCCGCGTCCGAAAAACTGTTTTTT. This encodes CATRLQAASEKLFF.

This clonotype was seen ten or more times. This chain's CDR3 is CSVTKRDEQFF. CDR3 bases: TGCAGCGTAACCAAGCGGGATGAGCAGTTCTTC. V and J are TRBV29-1 and TRBJ2-1; tentative D call: TRBD2 (6 bases). Germline V CDR1 and CDR2: SQVTM, ANQGSEA. CDR3 length equals 11 residues. Trimming shortened V by 6 bases and J by 8 bases, and 11 bases separated the two germline ends.

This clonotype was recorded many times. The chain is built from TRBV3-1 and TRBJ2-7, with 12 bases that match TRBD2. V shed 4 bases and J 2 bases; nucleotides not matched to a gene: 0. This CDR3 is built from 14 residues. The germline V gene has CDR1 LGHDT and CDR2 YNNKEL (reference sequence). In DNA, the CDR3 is TGTGCCAGCAGCCCTAGCGGGAGGGCCTACGAGCAGTACTTC. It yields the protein CASSPSGRAYEQYF.

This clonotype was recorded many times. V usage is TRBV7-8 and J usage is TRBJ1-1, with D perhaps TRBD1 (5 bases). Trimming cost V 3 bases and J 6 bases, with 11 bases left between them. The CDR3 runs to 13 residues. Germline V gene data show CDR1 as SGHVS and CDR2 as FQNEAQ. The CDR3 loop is CASSFLGTAEAFF. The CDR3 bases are TGTGCCAGCAGCTTTTTAGGGACGGCTGAAGCTTTCTTT.

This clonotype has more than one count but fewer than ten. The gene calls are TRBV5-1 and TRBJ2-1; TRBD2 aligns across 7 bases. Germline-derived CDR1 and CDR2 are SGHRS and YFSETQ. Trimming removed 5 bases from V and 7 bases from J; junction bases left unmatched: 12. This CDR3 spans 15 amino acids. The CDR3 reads CASRLSGGSENEQFF. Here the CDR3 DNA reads TGCGCCAGCAGACTCTCTGGCGGGAGTGAGAATGAGCAGTTCTTC.

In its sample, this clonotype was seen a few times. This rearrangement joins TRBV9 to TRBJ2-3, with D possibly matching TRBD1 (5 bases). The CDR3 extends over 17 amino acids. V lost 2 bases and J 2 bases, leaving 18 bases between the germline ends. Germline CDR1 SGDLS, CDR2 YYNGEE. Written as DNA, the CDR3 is TGTGCCAGCAGCGTGGCCCTCTCTAGGACACACACAGATACGCAGTATTTT. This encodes CASSVALSRTHTDTQYF.

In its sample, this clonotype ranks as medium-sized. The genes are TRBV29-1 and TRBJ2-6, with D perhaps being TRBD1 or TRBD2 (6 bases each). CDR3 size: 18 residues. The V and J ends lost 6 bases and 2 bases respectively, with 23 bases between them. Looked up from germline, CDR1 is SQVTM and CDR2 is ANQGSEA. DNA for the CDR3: TGCAGCGTGGGGGGTGTAGCGGACAGAGTGACTGGGGCCAACGTCCTGACTTTC. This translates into CSVGGVADRVTGANVLTF.

CDR3 in DNA: TGTGCCAGCAGACCCGACAGGGGGCTAGAAAAACTGTTTTTT. Translated, it gives CASRPDRGLEKLFF. The chain recombines TRBV6-6 with TRBJ1-4; 10 positions match TRBD1. Germline V gene data show CDR1 as MNHNY and CDR2 as SVGAGI (reference sequence). The CDR3 covers 14 residues. The ends lost 6 bases at V and 8 bases at J; junction bases unmatched: 6.

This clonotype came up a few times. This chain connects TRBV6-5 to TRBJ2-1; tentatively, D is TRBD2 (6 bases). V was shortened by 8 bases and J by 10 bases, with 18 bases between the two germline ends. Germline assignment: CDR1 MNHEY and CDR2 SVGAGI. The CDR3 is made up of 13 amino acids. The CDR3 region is CASRGWALGEQFF. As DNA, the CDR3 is TGTGCCAGCCGGGGGTGGGCCCTCGGGGAGCAGTTCTTC.

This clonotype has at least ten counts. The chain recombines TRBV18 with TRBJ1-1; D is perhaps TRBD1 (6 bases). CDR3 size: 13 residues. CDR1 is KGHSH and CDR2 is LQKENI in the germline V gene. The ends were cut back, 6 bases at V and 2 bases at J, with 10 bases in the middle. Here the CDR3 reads CASSGGANTEAFF. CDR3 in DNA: TGTGCCAGCTCCGGGGGGGCCAACACTGAAGCTTTCTTT.

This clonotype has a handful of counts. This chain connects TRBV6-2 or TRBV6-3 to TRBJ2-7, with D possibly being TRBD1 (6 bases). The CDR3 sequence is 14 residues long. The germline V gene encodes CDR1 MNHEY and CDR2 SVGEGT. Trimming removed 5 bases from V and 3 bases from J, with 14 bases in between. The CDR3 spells CASSGPDRFYEQYF. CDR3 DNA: TGTGCCAGCAGTGGACCGGACAGATTCTACGAGCAGTACTTC.

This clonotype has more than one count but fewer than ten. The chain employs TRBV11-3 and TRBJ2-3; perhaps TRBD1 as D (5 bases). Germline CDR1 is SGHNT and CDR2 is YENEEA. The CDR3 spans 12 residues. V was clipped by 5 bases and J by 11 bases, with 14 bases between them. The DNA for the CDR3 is TGTGCCAGCAGCAATACAGGATCCCAGCAGTATTTT. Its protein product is CASSNTGSQQYF.

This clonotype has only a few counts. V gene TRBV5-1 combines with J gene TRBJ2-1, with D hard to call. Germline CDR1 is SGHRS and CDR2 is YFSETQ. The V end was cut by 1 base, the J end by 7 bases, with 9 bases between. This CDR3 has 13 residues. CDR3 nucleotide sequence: TGCGCCAGCAGCTTGCCCGTACTAAATGAGCAGTTCTTC. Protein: CASSLPVLNEQFF.